The 18 T cell receptor beta chains given below trace back to one sample, sequenced in a study of blood T cell repertoires in COVID-19. The method was immunoSEQ multiplex PCR; TCRdb's version includes in-frame clones alone and lacks a portion of them. The table shows 40,000 to 55,000 clones, with over 80% occurring only once. The sequenced sample was peripheral blood. These receptors were taken from a man aged 35 to 55 with acute or convalescent COVID-19.

The genes are TRBV5-1 and TRBJ2-1; possible D gene TRBD1, 6 bases. This CDR3 spans 14 amino acids. V shed 0 bases and J shed 6 bases, with 10 bases lying between them. CDR1 and CDR2 (germline): SGHRS, YFSETQ. CDR3 bases: TGCGCCAGCAGCTTGGGCTCGGACAGCAATGAGCAGTTCTTC. It encodes CASSLGSDSNEQFF.

CDR3 nucleotide sequence: TGTGCCAGCCTTAGACAGGACGGTGAAGCTTTCTTT. Its translation is CASLRQDGEAFF. The chain uses TRBV6-5 and TRBJ1-1, with D possibly matching TRBD1 (6 bases). The ends were cut back, 8 bases at V and 7 bases at J, with 14 bases in the middle. The germline V gene encodes CDR1 MNHEY and CDR2 SVGAGI. This CDR3 has 12 residues.

The chain couples TRBV5-5 to TRBJ2-7; TRBD1 is a possible D gene (5 bases). V dropped 4 bases and J dropped 0 bases, with 14 bases sitting between them. This CDR3 spans 15 amino acids. The germline CDR1 and CDR2 sequences are SGHKS and YYEKEE (reference sequence). The CDR3 coding sequence is TGTGCCAGCAGCCGTGTTGGGGCGAGCTCCTACGAGCAGTACTTC. It translates to CASSRVGASSYEQYF. Supplemented by reference TRBV5-5 and TRBJ2-7, the full variable domain reads DAGVTQSPTHLIKTRGQQVTLRCSPISGHKSVSWYQQVLGQGPQFIFQYYEKEERGRGNFPDRFSARQFPNYSSELNVNALLLGDSALYLCASSRVGASSYEQYFGPGTRLTVT.

The V gene is TRBV5-8, the J gene TRBJ1-5; maybe TRBD1 (5 bases). The germline V and J ends were trimmed by 8 bases and 3 bases, with 15 bases remaining between them. CDR1 is SGHTS and CDR2 is YDEGEE in the germline V gene. CDR3 length: 14 residues. The CDR3 loop is CASCDRGLNQPQHF. The CDR3 nucleotides read TGTGCCAGTTGCGATCGGGGACTCAATCAGCCCCAGCATTTT.

The V and J genes are TRBV2 and TRBJ1-2; TRBD1 matches at 7 bases. V was pared by 5 bases and J by 2 bases, with 5 bases of the junction left unmatched. This CDR3 is built from 14 residues. CDR1 is SNHLY and CDR2 is FYNNEI in the germline V gene. The CDR3, as DNA: TGTGCCAGCAGTCGACAGACAGGGAACTATGGCTACACCTTC. This encodes CASSRQTGNYGYTF.

The rearrangement links TRBV3-1 (or the pseudogene TRBV3-2) to TRBJ2-1; D possibly corresponds to TRBD2 (6 bases). From germline, CDR1 is LGHDT and CDR2 YNNKEL (reference sequence). The CDR3 has 17 amino acids. The ends were cut back, 5 bases at V and 0 bases at J, with 17 bases in the middle. The CDR3 spells CASSNRGSGGSYNEQFF. The CDR3 DNA sequence: TGTGCCAGCAGCAACCGCGGTAGCGGAGGCTCCTACAATGAGCAGTTCTTC.

V and J are TRBV7-9 and TRBJ1-4; D unclear. The CDR3 is 15 amino acids. Trimming left V 2 bases short and J 7 bases short, with 14 bases between. CDR1 is SEHNR and CDR2 is FQNEAQ in the germline V gene (reference sequence). Here the CDR3 reads CASSLSSTSTEKLFF. Here the CDR3 DNA reads TGTGCCAGCAGCTTAAGTTCGACATCTACTGAAAAACTGTTTTTT.

The J gene is TRBJ2-1, the V gene TRBV27; D possibly corresponds to TRBD2 (5 bases). There are 15 residues in the CDR3. The germline V gene encodes CDR1 MNHEY and CDR2 SMNVEV (reference sequence). V lost 7 bases, J lost 4 bases, and 17 bases lay in between. CDR3 DNA sequence: TGTGCCAGCACCGAGACAAGGACTGGGTACAATGAGCAGTTCTTC. It translates to CASTETRTGYNEQFF.

This rearrangement joins TRBV11-3 to TRBJ2-1; 10 bases match TRBD1. The CDR3 extends over 14 amino acids. Per the germline V gene, CDR1 is SGHNT and CDR2 is YENEEA. V lost 5 bases and J lost 8; bases outside the gene matches: 6. CDR3 in amino acids: CASSPGQGIYEQFF. CDR3 coding DNA: TGTGCCAGCAGCCCGGGACAGGGGATATATGAGCAGTTCTTC. Complete variable domain (other parts from reference TRBV11-3 and TRBJ2-1): EAGVVQSPRYKIIEKKQPVAFWCNPISGHNTLYWYLQNLGQGPELLIRYENEEAVDDSQLPKDRFSAERLKGVDSTLKIQPAELGDSAVYLCASSPGQGIYEQFFGPGTRLTVL.

This clone was counted once. The chain employs TRBV7-9 and TRBJ1-1, with D possibly matching TRBD1 (6 bases). Between the trimmed V and J ends, which lost 5 bases and 7 bases, there was a span of 11 bases. The CDR3 is made up of 12 amino acids. The germline V gene has CDR1 SEHNR and CDR2 FQNEAQ (reference sequence). DNA of the CDR3: TGTGCCAGCAGCCCCGGACAGTTTGAAGCTTTCTTT. This sequence encodes CASSPGQFEAFF.

This sequence joins TRBV9 and TRBJ2-1; D possibly corresponds to TRBD2 (6 bases). This CDR3 comprises 15 residues. Per the germline V gene, CDR1 is SGDLS and CDR2 is YYNGEE. V lost 0 bases, J lost 8 bases, and 15 bases lay in between. CDR3 in DNA: TGTGCCAGCAGCGTAGAGGGACTTAATCGCGATGAGCAGTTCTTC. It specifies CASSVEGLNRDEQFF.

The chain employs TRBV2 and TRBJ2-2, with 10 positions matching TRBD1. V lost 5 bases to trimming and J lost 7 bases; unmatched junction nucleotides: 4. CDR1 is SNHLY, CDR2 FYNNEI, per germline. The CDR3 sequence is 14 residues long. The CDR3 coding sequence is TGTGCCAGCAGTCCGAGGACAGGGGGCGGGGAGCTGTTTTTT. This gives the protein CASSPRTGGGELFF.

The chain is built from TRBV5-1 and TRBJ1-5, with D perhaps matching TRBD1 (5 bases). V was pared by 0 bases and J by 5 bases, with 6 bases between. Germline CDR1 and CDR2: SGHRS and YFSETQ. The CDR3 extends over 13 amino acids. CDR3 bases: TGCGCCAGCAGCTTGGGCAGGGATCAGCCCCAGCATTTT. Translating gives CASSLGRDQPQHF.

The count of this clone is one. The chain is built from TRBV19 and TRBJ1-2; a weak D match, TRBD1 (6 bases). The V and J ends lost 6 bases and 12 bases respectively, with 23 bases between them. Germline-derived CDR1 and CDR2 are LNHDA and SQIVND (reference sequence). This CDR3 has 14 amino acids. The CDR3 region has the DNA TGTGCCAGTAGCCCAGCCTCAATCCAAACAGGGAACACCTTC. Protein product: CASSPASIQTGNTF.

The chain is built from TRBV6-5 and TRBJ1-1; a possible D gene is TRBD1 (5 bases). Germline-derived CDR1 and CDR2 are MNHEY and SVGAGI. V was clipped by 5 bases and J by 0 bases, with 7 bases between them. CDR3 length: 13 amino acids. The CDR3 sequence: CASSRRVNTEAFF. The CDR3 bases are TGTGCCAGCAGTCGCAGGGTGAACACTGAAGCTTTCTTT.

This clone was seen at least ten times. CDR3 nucleotides: TGCGCCAGCAGCTTTACATGGAACACTGAAGCTTTCTTT. Protein product: CASSFTWNTEAFF. The V and J genes are TRBV5-1 and TRBJ1-1; no definite D call. This CDR3 region has 13 residues. Trimming took 2 bases from V and 1 from J, leaving 6 bases between them. CDR1 and CDR2 from the germline V gene are SGHRS and YFSETQ.

The chain employs TRBV6-6 and TRBJ1-1; TRBD1 matches at 7 bases. V shed 3 bases and J 1 base; nucleotides not matched to a gene: 8. This CDR3 region has 16 residues. CDR1 and CDR2 (germline): MNHNY, SVGAGI (reference sequence). This CDR3 reads CASSYTGAWGNTEAFF. CDR3 bases: TGTGCCAGCAGTTATACAGGGGCGTGGGGGAACACTGAAGCTTTCTTT.

The chain links TRBV24-1 to TRBJ2-3, with 8 bases aligning to TRBD1. The CDR3 extends over 15 amino acids. From germline, CDR1 is KGHDR and CDR2 SFDVKD. Trimming cost V 3 bases and J 6 bases; bases outside gene matches: 7. CDR3 coding DNA: TGTGCCACCAGTGATCCCGACAGGGGTTCGGATACGCAGTATTTT. Its translation is CATSDPDRGSDTQYF.